This T cell receptor (beta chain) came from a study of cytotoxic CD8 clonotypes in ibrutinib-treated CLL. The assay was immunoSEQ multiplex PCR, and TCRdb's table has in-frame clones only and misses some. This sample has around 150,000 clones, with 81% found just once. The ends were cut back, 4 bases at V and 2 bases at J, with 7 bases in the middle. This CDR3 region has 13 residues. Germline V gene lookup returns CDR1 SGHVS and CDR2 FNYEAQ. This clone was counted a single time. The sample in question was PBMCs, obtained after 12 months of ibrutinib treatment. V is TRBV7-6 and J is TRBJ2-3, with a possible D match to TRBD1 (5 bases). This TCR derives from a human donor with chronic lymphocytic leukemia. The CDR3 coding sequence is TGTGCCAGCAGCTCGGACACCACAGATACGCAGTATTTT. Protein: CASSSDTTDTQYF.